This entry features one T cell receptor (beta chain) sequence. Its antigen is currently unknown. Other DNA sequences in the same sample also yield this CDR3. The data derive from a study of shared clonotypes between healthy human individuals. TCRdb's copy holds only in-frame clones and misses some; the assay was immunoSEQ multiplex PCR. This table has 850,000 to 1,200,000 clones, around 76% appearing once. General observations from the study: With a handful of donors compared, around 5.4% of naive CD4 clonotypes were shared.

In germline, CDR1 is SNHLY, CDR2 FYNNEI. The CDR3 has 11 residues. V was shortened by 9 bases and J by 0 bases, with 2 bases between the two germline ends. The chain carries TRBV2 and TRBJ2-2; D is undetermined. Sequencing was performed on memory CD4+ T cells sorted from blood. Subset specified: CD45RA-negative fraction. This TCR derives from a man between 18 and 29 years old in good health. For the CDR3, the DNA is TGTGCCAGTTCGAACACCGGGGAGCTGTTTTTT. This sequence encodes CASSNTGELFF. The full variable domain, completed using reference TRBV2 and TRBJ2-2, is EPEVTQTPSHQVTQMGQEVILRCVPISNHLYFYWYRQILGQKVEFLVSFYNNEISEKSEIFDDQFSVERPDGSNFTLKIRSTKLEDSAMYFCASSNTGELFFGEGSRLTVL.